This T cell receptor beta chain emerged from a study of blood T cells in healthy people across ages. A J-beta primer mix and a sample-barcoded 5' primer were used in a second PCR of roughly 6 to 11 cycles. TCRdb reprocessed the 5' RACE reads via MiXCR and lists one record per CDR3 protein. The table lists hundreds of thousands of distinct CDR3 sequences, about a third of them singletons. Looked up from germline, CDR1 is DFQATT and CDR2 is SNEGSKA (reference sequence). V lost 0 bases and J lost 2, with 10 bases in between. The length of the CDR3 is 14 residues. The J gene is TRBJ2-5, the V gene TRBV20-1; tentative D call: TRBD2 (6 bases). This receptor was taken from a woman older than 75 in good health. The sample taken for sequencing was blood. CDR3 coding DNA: TGCAGTGCTAGAGAGCGGGGACCTCAAGAGACCCAGTACTTC. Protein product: CSARERGPQETQYF.